This paragraph reports one T cell receptor (beta chain). Per the study methods: Reference gene primer amplification yielded estimated nucleated cell counts. Sequencing used immunoSEQ multiplex PCR; TCRdb keeps in-frame clones, though not all of them. V, J and clone size are taken as reported in that table, and D and trimming were inferred from the DNA itself. Of 120,000 or so clones listed, approximately 80% are singletons. The data originate from a study of blood T cell repertoires in COVID-19. At the level of the study: COVID-19 samples, acute and convalescent, were from the United States, Italy and Spain. T cells, B-cell-depleted T cells, or PBMCs supplied cDNA or gDNA.

This CDR3 has 14 residues. This sequence was found in a human donor in a cohort sampled during active COVID-19. The rearrangement joins TRBV1 to TRBJ2-7; the table's D call TRBD1 went unverified against the DNA. TRBV1 is classified as a pseudogene. Sequenced: peripheral blood. CDR3 amino acids: CTSSRPGQPYEQYF. For the CDR3, the DNA is TGCACCAGCAGCCGCCCGGGACAGCCCTACGAGCAGTACTTC.